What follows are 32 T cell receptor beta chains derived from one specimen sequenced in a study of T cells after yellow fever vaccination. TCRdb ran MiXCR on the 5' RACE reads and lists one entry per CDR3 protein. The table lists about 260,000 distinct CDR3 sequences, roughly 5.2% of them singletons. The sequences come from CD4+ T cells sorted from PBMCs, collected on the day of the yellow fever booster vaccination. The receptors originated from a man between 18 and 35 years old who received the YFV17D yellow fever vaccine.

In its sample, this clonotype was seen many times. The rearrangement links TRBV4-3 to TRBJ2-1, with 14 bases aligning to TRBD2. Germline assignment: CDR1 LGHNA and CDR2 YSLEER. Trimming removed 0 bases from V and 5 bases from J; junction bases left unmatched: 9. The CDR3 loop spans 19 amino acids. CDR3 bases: TGCGCCAGCAGCCAAGAGGGACTAGCGGGGGCGAATTTCCACAATGAGCAGTTCTTC. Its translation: CASSQEGLAGANFHNEQFF.

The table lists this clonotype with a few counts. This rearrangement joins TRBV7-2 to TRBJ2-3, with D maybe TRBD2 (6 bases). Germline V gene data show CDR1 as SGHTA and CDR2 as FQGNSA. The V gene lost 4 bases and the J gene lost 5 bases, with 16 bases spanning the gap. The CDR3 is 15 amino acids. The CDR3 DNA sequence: TGTGCCAGCAGCTCGTGGGCGGGGCAGGGAGATACGCAGTATTTT. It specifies CASSSWAGQGDTQYF.

This CDR3 reads CASSVGSSANYGYTF. The CDR3 bases are TGTGCCAGCAGCGTAGGGTCATCCGCTAACTATGGCTACACCTTC. The V gene is TRBV9, the J gene TRBJ1-2; no clear D gene. CDR1 and CDR2 from the germline V gene are SGDLS and YYNGEE. CDR3 length: 15 residues. V lost 0 bases and J lost 0, with 9 bases in between. Filled out from reference TRBV9 and TRBJ1-2, the complete variable domain reads DSGVTQTPKHLITATGQRVTLRCSPRSGDLSVYWYQQSLDQGLQFLIQYYNGEERAKGNILERFSAQQFPDLHSELNLSSLELGDSALYFCASSVGSSANYGYTFGSGTRLTVV.

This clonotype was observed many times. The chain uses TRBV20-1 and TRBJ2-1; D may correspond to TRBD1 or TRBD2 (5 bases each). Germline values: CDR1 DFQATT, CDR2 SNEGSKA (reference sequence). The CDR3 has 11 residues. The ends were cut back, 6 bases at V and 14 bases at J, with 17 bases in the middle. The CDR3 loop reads CSAPSGPSKFF. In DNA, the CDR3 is TGCAGTGCCCCTTCGGGACCGAGTAAGTTCTTC.

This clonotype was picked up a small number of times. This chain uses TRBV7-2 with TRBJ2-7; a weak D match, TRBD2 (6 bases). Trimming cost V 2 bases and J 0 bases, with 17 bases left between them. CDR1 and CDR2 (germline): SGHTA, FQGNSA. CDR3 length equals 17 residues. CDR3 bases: TGTGCCAGCAGCTTAAGGGCGGGGTCGGACGGCTCCTACGAGCAGTACTTC. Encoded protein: CASSLRAGSDGSYEQYF. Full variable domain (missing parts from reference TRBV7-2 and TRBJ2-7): GAGVSQSPSNKVTEKGKDVELRCDPISGHTALYWYRQSLGQGLEFLIYFQGNSAPDKSGLPSDRFSAERTGGSVSTLTIQRTQQEDSAVYLCASSLRAGSDGSYEQYFGPGTRLTVT.

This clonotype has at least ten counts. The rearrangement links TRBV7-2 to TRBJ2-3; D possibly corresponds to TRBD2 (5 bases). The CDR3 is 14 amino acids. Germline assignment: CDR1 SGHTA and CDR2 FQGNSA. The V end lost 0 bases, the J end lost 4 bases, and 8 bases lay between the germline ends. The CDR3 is CASSLALAADTQYF. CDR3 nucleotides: TGTGCCAGCAGCTTAGCCCTAGCCGCAGATACGCAGTATTTT.

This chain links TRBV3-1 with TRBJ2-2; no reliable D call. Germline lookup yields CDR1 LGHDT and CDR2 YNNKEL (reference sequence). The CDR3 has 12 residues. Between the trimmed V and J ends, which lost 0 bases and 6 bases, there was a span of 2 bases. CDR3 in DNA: TGTGCCAGCAGCCAAGAACCCGGGGAGCTGTTTTTT. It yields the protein CASSQEPGELFF.

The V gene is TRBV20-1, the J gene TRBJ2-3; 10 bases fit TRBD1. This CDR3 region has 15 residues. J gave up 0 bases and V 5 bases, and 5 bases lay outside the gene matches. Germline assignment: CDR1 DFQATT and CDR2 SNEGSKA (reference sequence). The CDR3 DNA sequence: TGCAGTGCTGGAAGGACAGGGGGAAGCACAGATACGCAGTATTTT. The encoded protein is CSAGRTGGSTDTQYF.

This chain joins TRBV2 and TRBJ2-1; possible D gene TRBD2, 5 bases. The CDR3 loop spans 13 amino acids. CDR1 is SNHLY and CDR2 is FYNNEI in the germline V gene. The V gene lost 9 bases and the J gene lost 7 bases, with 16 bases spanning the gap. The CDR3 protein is CARGSLTGNEQFF. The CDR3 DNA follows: TGTGCCAGAGGATCCCTCACGGGGAATGAGCAGTTCTTC.

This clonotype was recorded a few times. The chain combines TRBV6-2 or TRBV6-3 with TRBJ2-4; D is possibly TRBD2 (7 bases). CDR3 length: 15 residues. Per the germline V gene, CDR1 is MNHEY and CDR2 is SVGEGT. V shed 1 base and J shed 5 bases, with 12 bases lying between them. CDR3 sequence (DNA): TGTGCCAGCAGTTACTTCGCGGGGGCCCAAAACATTCAGTACTTC. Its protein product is CASSYFAGAQNIQYF.

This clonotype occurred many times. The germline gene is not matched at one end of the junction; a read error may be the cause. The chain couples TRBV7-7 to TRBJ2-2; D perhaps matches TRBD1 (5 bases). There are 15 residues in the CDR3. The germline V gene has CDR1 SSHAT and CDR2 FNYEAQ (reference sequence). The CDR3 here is CASSTTDTNTGELFF. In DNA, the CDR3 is TGTGCTAGCAGCACGACAGACACGAACACCGGGGAGCTGTTTTTT.

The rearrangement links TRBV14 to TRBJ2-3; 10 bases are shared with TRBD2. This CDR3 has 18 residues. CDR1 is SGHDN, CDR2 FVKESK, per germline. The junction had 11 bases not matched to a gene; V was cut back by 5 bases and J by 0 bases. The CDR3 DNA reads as TGTGCCAGCAGCTACACTACGGGACTAGCGTCTAGCACAGATACGCAGTATTTT. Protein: CASSYTTGLASSTDTQYF.

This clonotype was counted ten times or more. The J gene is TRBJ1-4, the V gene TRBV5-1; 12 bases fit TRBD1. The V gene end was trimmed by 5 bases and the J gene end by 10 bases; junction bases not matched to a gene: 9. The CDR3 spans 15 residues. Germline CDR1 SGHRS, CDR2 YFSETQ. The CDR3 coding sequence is TGCGCCAGCAGTCCCGGGACAGGGGGCATTGGAAAACTGTTTTTT. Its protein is CASSPGTGGIGKLFF.

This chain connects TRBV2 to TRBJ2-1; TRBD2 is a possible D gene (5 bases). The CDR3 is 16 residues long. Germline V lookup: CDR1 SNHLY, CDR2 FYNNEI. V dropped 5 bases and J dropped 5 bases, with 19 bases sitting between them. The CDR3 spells CASSSRSTAGDNEQFF. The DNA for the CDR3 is TGTGCCAGCAGTTCACGCTCCACCGCCGGGGACAATGAGCAGTTCTTC.

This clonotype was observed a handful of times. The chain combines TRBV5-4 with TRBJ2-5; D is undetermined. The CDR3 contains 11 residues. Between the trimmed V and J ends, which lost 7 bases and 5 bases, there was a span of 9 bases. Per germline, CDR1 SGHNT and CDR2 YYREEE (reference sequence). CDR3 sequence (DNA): TGTGCCAGCGCCACCGGGGAGACCCAGTACTTC. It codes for CASATGETQYF.

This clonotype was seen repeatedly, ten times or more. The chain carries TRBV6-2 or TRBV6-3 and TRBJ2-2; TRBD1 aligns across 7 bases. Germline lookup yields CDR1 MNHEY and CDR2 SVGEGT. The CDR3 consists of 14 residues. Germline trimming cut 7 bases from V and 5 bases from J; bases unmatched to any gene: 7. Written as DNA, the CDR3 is TGTGCCAGCAAACACACAGGGGAGACCGGGGAGCTGTTTTTT. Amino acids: CASKHTGETGELFF.

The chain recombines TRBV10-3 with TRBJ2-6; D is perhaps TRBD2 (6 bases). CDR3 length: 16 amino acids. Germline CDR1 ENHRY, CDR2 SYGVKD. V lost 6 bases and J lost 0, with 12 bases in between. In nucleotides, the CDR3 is TGTGCCATCAGGGCCGGACTATACTCTGGGGCCAACGTCCTGACTTTC. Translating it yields CAIRAGLYSGANVLTF.

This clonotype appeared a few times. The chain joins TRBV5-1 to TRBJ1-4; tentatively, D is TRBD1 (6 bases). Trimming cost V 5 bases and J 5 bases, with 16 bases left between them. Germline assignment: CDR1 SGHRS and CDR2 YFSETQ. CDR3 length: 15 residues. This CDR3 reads CASSASGEVNEKLFF. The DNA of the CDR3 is TGCGCCAGCAGTGCCTCAGGGGAAGTCAATGAAAAACTGTTTTTT. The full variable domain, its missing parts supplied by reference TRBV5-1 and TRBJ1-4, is KAGVTQTPRYLIKTRGQQVTLSCSPISGHRSVSWYQQTPGQGLQFLFEYFSETQRNKGNFPGRFSGRQFSNSRSEMNVSTLELGDSALYLCASSASGEVNEKLFFGSGTQLSVL.

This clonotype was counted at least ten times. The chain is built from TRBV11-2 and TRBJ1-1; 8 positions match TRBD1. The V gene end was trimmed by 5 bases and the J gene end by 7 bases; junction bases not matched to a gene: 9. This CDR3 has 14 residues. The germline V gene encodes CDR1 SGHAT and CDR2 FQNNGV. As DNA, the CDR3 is TGTGCCAGCAGCCACCGGGACAGGAAAAGTGAAGCTTTCTTT. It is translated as CASSHRDRKSEAFF. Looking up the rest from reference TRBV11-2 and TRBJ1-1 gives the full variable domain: EAGVAQSPRYKIIEKRQSVAFWCNPISGHATLYWYQQILGQGPKLLIQFQNNGVVDDSQLPKDRFSAERLKGVDSTLKIQPAKLEDSAVYLCASSHRDRKSEAFFGQGTRLTVV.

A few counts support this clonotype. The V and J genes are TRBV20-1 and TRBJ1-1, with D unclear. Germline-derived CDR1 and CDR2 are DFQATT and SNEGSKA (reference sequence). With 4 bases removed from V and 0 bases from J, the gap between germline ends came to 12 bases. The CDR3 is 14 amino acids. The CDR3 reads CSANLRFMNTEAFF. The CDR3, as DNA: TGCAGTGCTAACCTTAGGTTCATGAACACTGAAGCTTTCTTT.

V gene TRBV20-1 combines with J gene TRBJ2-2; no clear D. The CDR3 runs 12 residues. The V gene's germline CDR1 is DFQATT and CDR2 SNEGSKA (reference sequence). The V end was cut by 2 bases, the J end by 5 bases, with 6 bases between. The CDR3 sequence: CSARSLTGELFF. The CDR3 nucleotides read TGCAGTGCTAGATCGCTTACCGGGGAGCTGTTTTTT.

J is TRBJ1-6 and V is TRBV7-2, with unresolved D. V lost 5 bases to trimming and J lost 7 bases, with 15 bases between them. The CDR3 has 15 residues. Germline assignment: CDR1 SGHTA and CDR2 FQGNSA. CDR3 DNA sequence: TGTGCCAGCAGCCCACCCGCCGGGCGGAATTCACCCCTCCACTTT. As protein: CASSPPAGRNSPLHF.

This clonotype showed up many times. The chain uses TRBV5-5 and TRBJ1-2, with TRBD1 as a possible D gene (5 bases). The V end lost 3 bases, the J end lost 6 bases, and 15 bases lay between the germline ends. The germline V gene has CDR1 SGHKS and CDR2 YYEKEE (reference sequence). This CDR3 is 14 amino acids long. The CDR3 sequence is CASSSQQALDGYTF. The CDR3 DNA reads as TGTGCCAGCAGCTCTCAACAGGCGTTAGATGGCTACACCTTC.

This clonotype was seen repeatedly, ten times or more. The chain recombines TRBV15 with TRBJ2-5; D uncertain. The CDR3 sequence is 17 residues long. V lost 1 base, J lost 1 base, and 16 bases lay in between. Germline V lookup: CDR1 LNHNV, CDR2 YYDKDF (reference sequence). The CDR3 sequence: CATSRGVRPRRQETQYF. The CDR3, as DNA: TGTGCCACCAGCAGAGGGGTGAGACCCAGACGCCAAGAGACCCAGTACTTC.

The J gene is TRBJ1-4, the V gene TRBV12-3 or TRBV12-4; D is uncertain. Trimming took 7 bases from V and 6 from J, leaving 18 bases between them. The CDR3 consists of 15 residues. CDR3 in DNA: TGTGCCAGCACCCCCGGGCGCACAATCCATGAAAAACTGTTTTTT. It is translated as CASTPGRTIHEKLFF.

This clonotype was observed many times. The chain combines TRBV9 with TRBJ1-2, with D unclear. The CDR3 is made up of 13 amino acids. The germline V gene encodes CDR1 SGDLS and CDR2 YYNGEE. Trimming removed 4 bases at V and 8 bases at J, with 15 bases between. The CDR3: CASSSRTVKGYTF. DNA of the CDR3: TGTGCCAGCAGCTCTCGGACGGTCAAAGGCTACACCTTC.

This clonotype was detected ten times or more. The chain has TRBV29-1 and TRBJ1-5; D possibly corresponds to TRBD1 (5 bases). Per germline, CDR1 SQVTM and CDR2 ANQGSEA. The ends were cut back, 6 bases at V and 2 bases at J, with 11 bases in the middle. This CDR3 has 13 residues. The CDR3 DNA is TGCAGCGTGGGTTGGGGGGGCAATCAGCCCCAGCATTTT. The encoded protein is CSVGWGGNQPQHF.

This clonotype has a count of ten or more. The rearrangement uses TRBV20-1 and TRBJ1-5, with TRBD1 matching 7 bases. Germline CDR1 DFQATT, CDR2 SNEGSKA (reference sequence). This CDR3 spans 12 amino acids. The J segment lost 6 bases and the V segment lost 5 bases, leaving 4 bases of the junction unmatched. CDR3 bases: TGCAGTGCTGGAGGGGGCTCTCAGCCCCAGCATTTT. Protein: CSAGGGSQPQHF.

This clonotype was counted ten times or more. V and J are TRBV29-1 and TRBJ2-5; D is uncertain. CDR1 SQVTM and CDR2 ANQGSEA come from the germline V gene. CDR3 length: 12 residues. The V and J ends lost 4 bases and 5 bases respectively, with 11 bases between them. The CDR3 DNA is TGCAGCGTTGGGCGGCATGGGGAGACCCAGTACTTC. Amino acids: CSVGRHGETQYF.

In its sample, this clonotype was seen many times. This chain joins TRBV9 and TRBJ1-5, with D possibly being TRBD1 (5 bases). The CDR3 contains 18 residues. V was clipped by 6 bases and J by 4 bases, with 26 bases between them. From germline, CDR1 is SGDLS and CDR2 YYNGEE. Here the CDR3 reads CASTEVYLGGALNQPQHF. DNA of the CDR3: TGTGCCAGCACCGAGGTGTACCTGGGTGGGGCCCTTAATCAGCCCCAGCATTTT.

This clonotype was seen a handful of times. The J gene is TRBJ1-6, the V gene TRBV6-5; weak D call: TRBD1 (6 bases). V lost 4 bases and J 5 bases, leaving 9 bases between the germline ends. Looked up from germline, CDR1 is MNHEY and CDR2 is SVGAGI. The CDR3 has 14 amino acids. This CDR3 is CASSSYRDNSPLHF. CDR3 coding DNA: TGTGCCAGCAGTTCCTACAGGGATAATTCACCCCTCCACTTT.

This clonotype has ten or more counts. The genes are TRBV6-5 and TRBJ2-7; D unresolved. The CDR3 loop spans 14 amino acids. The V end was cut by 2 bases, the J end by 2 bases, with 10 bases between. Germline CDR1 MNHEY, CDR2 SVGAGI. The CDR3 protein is CASSYDWAAYEQYF. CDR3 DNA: TGTGCCAGCAGTTACGATTGGGCAGCCTACGAGCAGTACTTC.